The 18 T cell receptor beta chains reported below all come from one sample, sequenced in a study of blood T cell repertoires in COVID-19. The assay was immunoSEQ multiplex PCR, and TCRdb's table has in-frame clones only and misses some. The profile shows roughly 180,000 clones, around 80% of them singletons. Sample: PBMCs or T cells enriched from blood (not recorded which). The receptors shown here come from a man aged 50-60 years who had recovered from COVID-19.

This chain joins TRBV5-1 and TRBJ2-7, with 15 bases that match TRBD2. The CDR3 spans 16 residues. Germline-derived CDR1 and CDR2 are SGHRS and YFSETQ. V trimming: 3 bases; J trimming: 7 bases; junction bases outside the gene matches: 8. The CDR3 DNA reads as TGCGCCAGCAGCTCAGGACTAGCGGGAGGGCCGGGGGAGCAGTACTTC. Its protein product is CASSSGLAGGPGEQYF.

The J gene is TRBJ2-1, the V gene TRBV7-6; TRBD2 agrees at 10 bases. After removal of 5 bases from V and 0 bases from J, the junction contained 7 bases not matched to a gene. Germline V gives CDR1 SGHVS, CDR2 FNYEAQ. There are 17 residues in the CDR3. CDR3 sequence: CASSQYLAGVSYNEQFF. The CDR3 DNA is TGTGCCAGCAGCCAATACCTAGCGGGAGTCTCCTACAATGAGCAGTTCTTC.

The CDR3 loop reads CASSLEVRDTQYF. The CDR3 DNA is TGTGCCAGCAGCTTAGAGGTGAGGGATACGCAGTATTTT. The V gene is TRBV7-8, the J gene TRBJ2-3; D is ambiguous. V gave up 1 base and J gave up 6 bases, with 8 bases separating them. In germline, CDR1 is SGHVS, CDR2 FQNEAQ. There are 13 residues in the CDR3.

The rearrangement joins TRBV7-2 to TRBJ2-1; 8 nucleotides align to TRBD2. The V gene's germline CDR1 is SGHTA and CDR2 FQGNSA. The V segment lost 4 bases and the J segment 5 bases; nucleotides outside the gene matches: 4. The CDR3 sequence is 14 residues long. The DNA for the CDR3 is TGTGCCAGCAGCTCGGGGGGGTCCAACAATGAGCAGTTCTTC. Its protein product is CASSSGGSNNEQFF. The full variable domain, with the rest looked up from reference TRBV7-2 and TRBJ2-1, is GAGVSQSPSNKVTEKGKDVELRCDPISGHTALYWYRQSLGQGLEFLIYFQGNSAPDKSGLPSDRFSAERTGGSVSTLTIQRTQQEDSAVYLCASSSGGSNNEQFFGPGTRLTVL.

The gene calls are TRBV28 and TRBJ1-3; D remains unclear. The germline V gene encodes CDR1 MDHEN and CDR2 SYDVKM. V lost 8 bases and J 3 bases, leaving 17 bases between the germline ends. The CDR3 is 15 residues long. The CDR3 bases are TGTGCCAGCGGAGCGGACCCCCGGATTGGAAACACCATATATTTT. Amino acid sequence: CASGADPRIGNTIYF.

V is TRBV9 and J is TRBJ1-5; D remains ambiguous. V lost 4 bases, J lost 4 bases, and 12 bases lay in between. The CDR3 extends over 14 amino acids. Germline CDR1 reads SGDLS; CDR2 reads YYNGEE. The CDR3 bases are TGTGCCAGCAGCAAGGCGGGTGATAATCAGCCCCAGCATTTT. Translated: CASSKAGDNQPQHF.

The chain is built from TRBV3-1 (or the pseudogene TRBV3-2) and TRBJ1-2, with a weak D call TRBD1 (5 bases). Germline V gives CDR1 LGHDT, CDR2 YNNKEL (reference sequence). The CDR3 has 12 amino acids. The V and J ends lost 0 bases and 13 bases respectively, with 12 bases between them. CDR3: CASSQEGQGGTF. CDR3 nucleotides: TGTGCCAGCAGCCAAGAAGGGCAGGGCGGCACCTTC.

This sequence joins TRBV6-5 and TRBJ1-2; D possibly corresponds to TRBD1 (5 bases). This CDR3 is 14 amino acids long. Germline V gives CDR1 MNHEY, CDR2 SVGAGI. The V end was cut by 4 bases, the J end by 4 bases, with 13 bases between. CDR3 bases: TGTGCCAGCAGTTCCGGGGGACGGCTCTATGGCTACACCTTC. It codes for CASSSGGRLYGYTF.

This chain uses TRBV6-5 with TRBJ1-6; 8 nucleotides align to TRBD1. CDR1 is MNHEY and CDR2 is SVGAGI in the germline V gene. Trimming cost V 2 bases and J 8 bases; bases outside gene matches: 5. The CDR3 is 15 amino acids. This CDR3 reads CASSYRQGIDSPLHF. The CDR3 DNA sequence: TGTGCCAGCAGTTACCGACAGGGGATTGATTCACCCCTCCACTTT.

The CDR3 coding sequence is TGTGCCAGCAGTCCACCTGGGACAGCGTCTTACTATGGCTACACCTTC. It specifies CASSPPGTASYYGYTF. The rearrangement uses TRBV28 and TRBJ1-2, with 7 bases aligning to TRBD1. The trim removed 5 bases at V and 3 bases at J, leaving 12 bases unmatched. This CDR3 region has 16 residues. The germline gives CDR1 MDHEN, CDR2 SYDVKM.

The rearrangement links TRBV18 to TRBJ2-7; D perhaps matches TRBD1 (6 bases). The CDR3 runs 13 residues. Germline V CDR1 and CDR2: KGHSH, LQKENI. The ends were cut back, 3 bases at V and 5 bases at J, with 11 bases in the middle. The chain's CDR3 is CASSPRTADEQYF. The CDR3, as DNA: TGTGCCAGCTCACCTAGGACAGCAGACGAGCAGTACTTC.

This rearrangement joins TRBV28 to TRBJ1-5; 8 nucleotides line up with TRBD1. The trim removed 6 bases at V and 5 bases at J, leaving 9 bases unmatched. Looked up from germline, CDR1 is MDHEN and CDR2 is SYDVKM. CDR3 size: 15 residues. As DNA, the CDR3 is TGTGCCAGCAGCGAACAGGGGGGATTTTATCAGCCCCAGCATTTT. Amino acids: CASSEQGGFYQPQHF.

The rearrangement joins TRBV9 to TRBJ1-1; 7 positions agree with TRBD1. Germline V gene sequence: CDR1 SGDLS, CDR2 YYNGEE. V lost 6 bases and J lost 4; bases outside the gene matches: 9. This CDR3 region has 14 residues. CDR3 coding DNA: TGTGCCAGCAACCAAGGTGACAGGGTCACTGAAGCTTTCTTT. Protein sequence: CASNQGDRVTEAFF.

CDR3 in amino acids: CASAPSTGELFF. DNA of the CDR3: TGTGCTAGTGCCCCGAGCACCGGGGAGCTGTTTTTT. The rearrangement uses TRBV12-5 and TRBJ2-2; no clear D. V shed 7 bases and J shed 4 bases, with 7 bases lying between them. The CDR3 sequence is 12 residues long. Germline CDR1 is LGHNT and CDR2 is FRNRAP.

The rearrangement joins TRBV19 to TRBJ2-3, with D maybe TRBD1 (6 bases). Trimming left V 4 bases short and J 0 bases short, with 8 bases between. The CDR3 length is 14 residues. The germline gives CDR1 LNHDA, CDR2 SQIVND (reference sequence). Here the CDR3 DNA reads TGTGCCAGTAGTAGAGACAGGAGCACAGATACGCAGTATTTT. Residues: CASSRDRSTDTQYF.

The rearrangement links TRBV9 to TRBJ1-1; no definite D call. The CDR3 runs to 17 residues. The germline gives CDR1 SGDLS, CDR2 YYNGEE. The V end was cut by 2 bases, the J end by 2 bases, with 19 bases between. The CDR3 sequence: CASSVHQREGVNTEAFF. CDR3 sequence (DNA): TGTGCCAGCAGCGTTCACCAACGGGAGGGCGTAAACACTGAAGCTTTCTTT.

This clone was counted between two and nine times. The chain employs TRBV3-1 (or the pseudogene TRBV3-2) and TRBJ1-1; D possibly corresponds to TRBD1 (5 bases). V gave up 5 bases and J gave up 4 bases, with 8 bases separating them. CDR1 LGHDT and CDR2 YNNKEL come from the germline V gene (reference sequence). This CDR3 has 12 amino acids. The CDR3 reads CASSGGGTEAFF. The CDR3 DNA sequence: TGTGCCAGCAGCGGGGGAGGCACTGAAGCTTTCTTT.

The chain recombines TRBV3-1 (or the pseudogene TRBV3-2) with TRBJ2-5; 10 bases are a match to TRBD1. Losses at the gene ends were 6 bases for V and 3 bases for J; bases not matched to a gene: 4. This CDR3 has 14 amino acids. Germline-derived CDR1 and CDR2 are LGHDT and YNNKEL (reference sequence). DNA for the CDR3: TGTGCCAGCAGACTCGGGACAGGGGAAGAGACCCAGTACTTC. Protein: CASRLGTGEETQYF.